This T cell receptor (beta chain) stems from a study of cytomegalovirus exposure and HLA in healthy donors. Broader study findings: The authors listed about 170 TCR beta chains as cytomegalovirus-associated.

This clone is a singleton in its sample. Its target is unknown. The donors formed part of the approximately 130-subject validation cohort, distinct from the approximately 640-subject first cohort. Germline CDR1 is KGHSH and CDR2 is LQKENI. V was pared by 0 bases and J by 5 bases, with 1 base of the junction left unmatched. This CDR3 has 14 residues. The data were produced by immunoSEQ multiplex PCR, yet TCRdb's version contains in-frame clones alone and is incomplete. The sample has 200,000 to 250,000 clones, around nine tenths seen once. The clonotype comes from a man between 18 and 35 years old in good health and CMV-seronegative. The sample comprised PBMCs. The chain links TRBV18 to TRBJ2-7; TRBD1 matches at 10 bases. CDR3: CASSPPGQGNEQYF. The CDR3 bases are TGTGCCAGCTCACCACCGGGACAGGGGAACGAGCAGTACTTC.